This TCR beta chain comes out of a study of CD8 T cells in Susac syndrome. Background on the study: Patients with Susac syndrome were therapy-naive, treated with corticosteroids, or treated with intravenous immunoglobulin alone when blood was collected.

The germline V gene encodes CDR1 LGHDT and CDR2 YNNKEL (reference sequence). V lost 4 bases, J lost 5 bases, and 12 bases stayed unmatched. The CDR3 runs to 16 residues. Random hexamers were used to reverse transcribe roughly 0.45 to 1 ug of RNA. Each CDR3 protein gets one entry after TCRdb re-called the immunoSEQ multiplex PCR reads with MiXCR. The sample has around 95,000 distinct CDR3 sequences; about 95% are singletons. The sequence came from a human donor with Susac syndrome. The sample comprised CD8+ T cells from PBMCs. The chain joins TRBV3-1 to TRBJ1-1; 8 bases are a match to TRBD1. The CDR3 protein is CASSPHRGSLVTEAFF. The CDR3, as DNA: TGTGCCAGCAGCCCCCACAGGGGGAGTTTGGTAACTGAAGCTTTCTTT.